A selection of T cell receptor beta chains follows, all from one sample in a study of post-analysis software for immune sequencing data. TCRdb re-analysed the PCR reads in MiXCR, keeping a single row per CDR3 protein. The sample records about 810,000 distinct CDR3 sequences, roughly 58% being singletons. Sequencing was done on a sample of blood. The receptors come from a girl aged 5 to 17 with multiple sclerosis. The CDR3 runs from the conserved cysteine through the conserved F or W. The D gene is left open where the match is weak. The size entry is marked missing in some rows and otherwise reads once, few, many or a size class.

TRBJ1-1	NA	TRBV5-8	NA	CASSSGRTNTEAFF	TGTGCCAGCAGCTCTGGACGGACGAACACTGAAGCTTTCTTT
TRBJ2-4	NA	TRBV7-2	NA	CASSFDRQGRIQYF	TGTGCCAGCAGCTTCGACCGGCAGGGACGAATTCAGTACTTC
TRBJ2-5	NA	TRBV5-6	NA	CACSYRDTKETQYF	TGCGCCTGCAGCTACCGAGACACTAAAGAGACCCAGTACTTC
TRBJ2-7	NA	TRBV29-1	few	CSVRTLLTREQYF	TGCAGCGTTAGGACCCTCTTAACGCGCGAGCAGTACTTC
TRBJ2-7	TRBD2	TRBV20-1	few	CSARDRVAGTYEQYF	TGCAGTGCTAGAGATCGGGTAGCGGGGACCTACGAGCAGTACTTC
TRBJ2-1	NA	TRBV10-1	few	CASSETGLAGNEQFF	TGCGCCAGCAGTGAAACGGGACTGGCAGGCAATGAGCAGTTCTTC
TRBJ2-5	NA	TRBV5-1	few	CASSSDLARETQYF	TGCGCCAGCAGCTCGGACCTTGCCAGAGAGACCCAGTACTTC
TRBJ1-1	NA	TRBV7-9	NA	CASSAPTRAEAFF	TGTGCCAGCAGCGCTCCGACCCGGGCTGAAGCTTTCTTT
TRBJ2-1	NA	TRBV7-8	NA	CASSQPRIVTGRNEQFF	TGTGCCAGCAGCCAGCCACGTATCGTGACAGGGAGGAATGAGCAGTTCTTC
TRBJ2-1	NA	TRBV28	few	CASSLRVDEQFF	TGTGCCAGCAGTTTGCGGGTTGATGAGCAGTTCTTC
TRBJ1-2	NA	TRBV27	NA	CASSFADNYGYTF	TGTGCCAGCAGTTTTGCCGACAACTATGGCTACACCTTC
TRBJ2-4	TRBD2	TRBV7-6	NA	CASSRGTSGSGNIQYF	TGTGCCAGCAGCCGAGGGACTAGCGGGAGCGGAAACATTCAGTACTTC
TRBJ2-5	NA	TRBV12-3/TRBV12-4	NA	CASSPSRGRQETQYF	TGTGCCAGCAGTCCTAGCCGGGGTCGGCAAGAGACCCAGTACTTC
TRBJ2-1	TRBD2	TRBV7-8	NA	CASSFGLAGGIGSDNEQFF	TGTGCCAGCAGCTTTGGTCTAGCGGGAGGCATTGGAAGCGACAATGAGCAGTTCTTC
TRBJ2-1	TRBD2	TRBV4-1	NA	CASSQSSSGVPYNEQFF	TGCGCCAGCAGCCAGAGTAGTAGCGGGGTCCCCTACAATGAGCAGTTCTTC
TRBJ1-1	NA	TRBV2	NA	CASSADLEAFF	TGTGCCAGCAGTGCGGACCTTGAAGCTTTCTTT
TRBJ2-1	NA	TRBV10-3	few	CAISELTSNEQFF	TGTGCCATCAGTGAGCTTACTAGTAATGAGCAGTTCTTC
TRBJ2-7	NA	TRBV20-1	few	CSARDQQLSSYEQYF	TGCAGTGCTAGAGATCAGCAACTTAGCTCCTACGAGCAGTACTTC
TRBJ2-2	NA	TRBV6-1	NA	CATTDQTNTGELFF	TGTGCCACCACGGACCAGACGAACACCGGGGAGCTGTTTTTT
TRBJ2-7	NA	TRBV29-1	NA	CSVEIRSYEQYF	TGCAGCGTTGAAATCCGGTCCTACGAGCAGTACTTC
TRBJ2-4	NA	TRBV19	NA	CASSPGAAKNIQYF	TGTGCCAGTAGTCCGGGGGCGGCCAAAAACATTCAGTACTTC
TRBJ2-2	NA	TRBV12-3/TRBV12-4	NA	CASSLVLFTGELFF	TGCGCCAGCAGTTTAGTTCTGTTTACCGGGGAGCTGTTTTTT
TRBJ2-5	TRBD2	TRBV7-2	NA	CASSLRGRGVAGGPQETQYF	TGTGCCAGCAGCTTACGGGGCAGAGGGGTGGCGGGAGGACCCCAAGAGACCCAGTACTTC
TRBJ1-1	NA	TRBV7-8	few	CASSFRAGGSNEQFF	TGTGCCAGCAGCTTTCGAGCGGGAGGAAGCAATGAGCAGTTCTTT
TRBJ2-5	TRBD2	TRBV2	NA	CASSEARREWYF	TGTGCCAGCAGTGAAGCAAGGCGGGAGTGGTACTTC
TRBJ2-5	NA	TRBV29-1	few	CSVEEAGSGTQYF	TGCAGCGTCGAAGAGGCCGGTTCAGGGACCCAGTACTTC
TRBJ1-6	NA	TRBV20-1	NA	CSAKLQDLDNSPLHF	TGCAGTGCTAAGCTGCAGGATCTAGATAATTCACCCCTCCACTTT
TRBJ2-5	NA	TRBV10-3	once	CATLGSTETQYF	TGTGCCACCCTGGGTTCTACGGAGACCCAGTACTTC
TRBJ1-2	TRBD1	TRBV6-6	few	CATGGTVSYGYTF	TGTGCCACCGGTGGGACAGTTAGCTATGGCTACACCTTC
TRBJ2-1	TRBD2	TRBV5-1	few	CASRGVAVYNEQFF	TGCGCCAGCCGGGGGGTAGCGGTCTACAATGAGCAGTTCTTC
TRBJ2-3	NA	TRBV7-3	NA	CASSPWSANTDTQYF	TGTGCCAGCAGCCCCTGGAGTGCGAACACAGATACGCAGTATTTT
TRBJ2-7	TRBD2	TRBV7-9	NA	CASSRGEVSSYEQYF	TGTGCCAGCAGCCGGGGGGAAGTTAGCTCCTACGAGCAGTACTTC
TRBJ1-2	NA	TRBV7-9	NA	CASSRRTDYGYTF	TGTGCCAGCAGCCGGCGGACCGACTATGGCTACACCTTC
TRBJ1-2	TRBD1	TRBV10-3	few	CAIEGQGGDGYTF	TGTGCCATAGAGGGACAGGGTGGTGATGGCTACACCTTC
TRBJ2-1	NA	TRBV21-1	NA	CASSKVTIDGGRGTYNEQFF	TGTGCCAGCAGCAAAGTGACTATCGATGGCGGGAGGGGGACCTACAATGAGCAGTTCTTC
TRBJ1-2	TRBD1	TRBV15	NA	CATSRDRTGEDYGYTF	TGTGCCACCAGCAGAGATAGGACAGGGGAGGACTATGGCTACACCTTC
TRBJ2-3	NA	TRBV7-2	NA	CASSLATQDTQYF	TGTGCCAGCAGCTTAGCCACCCAAGATACGCAGTATTTT
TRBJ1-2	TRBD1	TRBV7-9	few	CASSATGAYGYTF	TGTGCCAGCAGCGCGACAGGGGCCTATGGCTACACCTTC
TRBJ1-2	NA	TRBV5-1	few	CASKYLQETNYGYTF	TGCGCCAGCAAGTACCTGCAGGAGACTAACTATGGCTACACCTTC
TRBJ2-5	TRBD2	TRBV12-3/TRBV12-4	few	CASRAGTSGREETQYF	TGTGCCAGCAGGGCCGGGACTAGCGGGAGAGAGGAGACCCAGTACTTC
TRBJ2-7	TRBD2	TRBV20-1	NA	CSARDLSTSGIINEQYF	TGCAGTGCTAGAGATTTATCGACTAGCGGGATAATCAACGAGCAGTACTTC
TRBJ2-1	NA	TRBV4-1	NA	CASSQAWASFGNEQFF	TGCGCCAGCAGCCAAGCCTGGGCTAGTTTTGGCAATGAGCAGTTCTTC
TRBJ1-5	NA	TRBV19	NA	CASSRTYSNQPQHF	TGTGCCAGTAGTAGGACCTATAGCAATCAGCCCCAGCATTTT